The 19 T cell receptor beta chains below all came from one sample that was sequenced in a study of T cells in Graves' hyperthyroidism and ophthalmopathy. Amplified TCR beta CDR3 regions came from RNA transcripts. Primed by the HTBI set, a first-round RT-PCR was run on the TCR CDR3. TCRdb redid the calling of the multiplex PCR reads with MiXCR, one entry per CDR3 protein. The sample holds about 590,000 distinct CDR3 sequences, about a sixth seen once. The specimen sequenced was blood. These receptors were taken from a woman aged 30 to 39 with Graves' hyperthyroidism.

To note about this clonotype: This could be a read error, since a much larger clone is one nucleotide away. This CDR3 is CAWRSGGKETQYF. CDR3 in DNA: TGTGCCTGGAGGTCCGGGGGAAAAGAGACCCAGTACTTC. This chain links TRBV30 with TRBJ2-5; D perhaps matches TRBD2 (6 bases). CDR1 and CDR2 from the germline V gene are GTSNPN and SVGIG (reference sequence). The V end lost 3 bases, the J end lost 3 bases, and 11 bases lay between the germline ends. The CDR3 consists of 13 residues. The complete variable domain, with remaining parts taken from reference TRBV30 and TRBJ2-5, reads SQTIHQWPATLVQPVGSPLSLECTVEGTSNPNLYWYRQAAGRGLQLLFYSVGIGQISSEVPQNLSASRPQDRQFILSSKKLLLSDSGFYLCAWRSGGKETQYFGPGTRLLVL.

There are a few counts of this clonotype. The CDR3 DNA follows: TGCAGTGCTAGAGATCCAGGACTAGCGGGAGGGCCCGTCCACGAGCAGTACTTC. It specifies CSARDPGLAGGPVHEQYF. The chain has TRBV20-1 and TRBJ2-7, with 15 bases aligning to TRBD2. The CDR3 totals 18 residues. In germline, CDR1 is DFQATT, CDR2 SNEGSKA (reference sequence). J gave up 5 bases and V 0 bases, and 11 bases lay outside the gene matches.

This clonotype has ten or more counts. The chain recombines TRBV6-1 with TRBJ2-7; the D gene is possibly TRBD1 (5 bases). Trimming cost V 4 bases and J 3 bases, with 10 bases left between them. The CDR3 is 13 residues long. Germline loops: CDR1 MNHNS, CDR2 SASEGT. This chain's CDR3 is CASSGAGYYEQYF. CDR3 nucleotides: TGTGCCAGCAGTGGGGCAGGGTACTACGAGCAGTACTTC.

There are a few counts of this clonotype. The V and J genes are TRBV12-5 and TRBJ2-1; 8 bases map to TRBD2. Germline V gene data show CDR1 as LGHNT and CDR2 as FRNRAP. The length of the CDR3 is 19 residues. The ends lost 0 bases at V and 1 base at J; junction bases unmatched: 11. The CDR3 DNA reads as TGTGCTAGTGGTTTGGTCGCACTTACCGGGACTAGTTCCTACAATGAGCAGTTCTTC. Translation gives CASGLVALTGTSSYNEQFF.

This clonotype was picked up a small number of times. The germline gene is not matched at one end of the junction; a read error may be the cause. J is TRBJ1-1 and V is TRBV12-3 or TRBV12-4; 8 nucleotides agree with TRBD1. This CDR3 has 16 residues. The CDR3 nucleotides read TGTGCCAGCACCCAACTTTTGACAGGGGTGAACACTGAAGCTCTCTTT. As protein: CASTQLLTGVNTEALF.

At least ten counts were recorded for this clonotype. V gene TRBV27 combines with J gene TRBJ2-2; a weak D match, TRBD2 (5 bases). Trimming stripped 5 bases from V and 1 base from J, with 14 bases between. The length of the CDR3 is 16 residues. Per germline, CDR1 MNHEY and CDR2 SMNVEV (reference sequence). CDR3 nucleotides: TGTGCCAGCAGTGGCCTCTGGGAGCTGAACACCGGGGAGCTGTTTTTT. This codes for CASSGLWELNTGELFF.

This clonotype was counted only a few times. This sequence joins TRBV12-3 or TRBV12-4 and TRBJ1-3; D gene unclear. Trimming removed 3 bases at V and 7 bases at J, with 4 bases between. This CDR3 comprises 11 residues. CDR3 coding DNA: TGTGCCAGCAGTTTGTACAACACCATATATTTT. It encodes CASSLYNTIYF.

In this sample, this clonotype turned up many times. The gene calls are TRBV2 and TRBJ1-1; 7 bases line up with TRBD1. The CDR3 is 13 amino acids. J was trimmed by 10 bases and V by 5 bases; bases with no gene match: 10. Germline V lookup: CDR1 SNHLY, CDR2 FYNNEI. CDR3 residues: CASSLDREKRAFF. CDR3 DNA sequence: TGTGCCAGCAGTCTCGACAGGGAAAAGAGAGCTTTCTTT. The full variable domain, in which reference TRBV2 and TRBJ1-1 provide the parts outside the CDR3, is EPEVTQTPSHQVTQMGQEVILRCVPISNHLYFYWYRQILGQKVEFLVSFYNNEISEKSEIFDDQFSVERPDGSNFTLKIRSTKLEDSAMYFCASSLDREKRAFFGQGTRLTVV.

This clonotype was seen a few times. The rearrangement joins TRBV6-2 or TRBV6-3 to TRBJ2-7; 9 bases align to TRBD1. V lost 6 bases, J lost 1 base, and 7 bases stayed unmatched. CDR3 size: 15 residues. Germline V CDR1 and CDR2: MNHEY, SVGEGT. The CDR3 DNA is TGTGCCAGCAGACCCGGGACAGGGAAGTCCTACGAGCAGTACTTC. Translating gives CASRPGTGKSYEQYF.

As concerns this clonotype: A much larger clone lies one base from this, so it may be a read error. The chain recombines TRBV6-2 or TRBV6-3 with TRBJ1-1, with D hard to call. CDR1 is MNHEY, CDR2 SVGEGT, per germline. This CDR3 has 13 amino acids. For the CDR3, the DNA is TGTGCCAGCAGTTACGGTTCGAACACTGAAGCTCTCTTT. Amino acid sequence: CASSYGSNTEALF.

This clonotype was seen many times. The rearrangement joins TRBV11-2 to TRBJ2-7; 9 bases align to TRBD2. Germline V gives CDR1 SGHAT, CDR2 FQNNGV. The CDR3 is 15 amino acids. The junction had 9 bases not matched to a gene; V was cut back by 2 bases and J by 7 bases. The CDR3 sequence is CASSLLGLAGLEQYF. The CDR3 DNA is TGTGCCAGCAGCTTATTGGGGCTAGCGGGGCTTGAGCAGTACTTC.

This clonotype was observed a few times. The gene calls are TRBV28 and TRBJ2-7, with TRBD2 matching 8 bases. J lost 2 bases, V lost 3 bases, and 9 bases had no gene match. From germline, CDR1 is MDHEN and CDR2 SYDVKM. This CDR3 has 16 amino acids. The CDR3 region has the DNA TGTGCCAGCAGTTTTGAAGGGTCCGGGAGGGCCTACGAGCAGTACTTC. Protein: CASSFEGSGRAYEQYF.

Only a few counts were recorded for this clonotype. The chain recombines TRBV20-1 with TRBJ2-4, with 10 nucleotides matching TRBD1. J lost 2 bases, V lost 3 bases, and 4 bases had no gene match. Germline assignment: CDR1 DFQATT and CDR2 SNEGSKA (reference sequence). The CDR3 is 15 amino acids. In DNA form, the CDR3 reads TGCAGTGCTAGCGGACAGGGGGGAACCAAAAACATTCAGTACTTC. This gives the protein CSASGQGGTKNIQYF.

This chain uses TRBV27 with TRBJ1-6; TRBD1 agrees at 10 bases. There are 14 residues in the CDR3. The germline gives CDR1 MNHEY, CDR2 SMNVEV (reference sequence). V was pared by 5 bases and J by 9 bases, with 4 bases of the junction left unmatched. CDR3 region: CASSMTGGSSPLHF. CDR3 nucleotide sequence: TGTGCCAGCAGTATGACAGGGGGCTCTTCACCCCTCCACTTT.

This clonotype was counted at least ten times. V is TRBV30 and J is TRBJ1-1, with a weak D call TRBD1 (6 bases). V was clipped by 5 bases and J by 5 bases, with 15 bases between them. CDR3 length equals 13 residues. The germline CDR1 and CDR2 sequences are GTSNPN and SVGIG (reference sequence). CDR3 nucleotides: TGTGCCTGGGCCGGGACACCTAGAACTGAAGCTTTCTTT. It is translated as CAWAGTPRTEAFF.

This clonotype has a count of ten or more. V and J are TRBV2 and TRBJ2-5, with a possible D match to TRBD1 (6 bases). The CDR3 length is 12 residues. The germline CDR1 and CDR2 sequences are SNHLY and FYNNEI. Trimming took 7 bases from V and 5 from J, leaving 11 bases between them. The CDR3 DNA follows: TGTGCCAGCAACAGGGTTGTGGAGACCCAGTACTTC. Translating it yields CASNRVVETQYF.

In its sample, this clonotype was seen a few times. V is TRBV12-3 or TRBV12-4 and J is TRBJ2-2; the D is unclear. The CDR3 loop spans 15 amino acids. The V and J ends lost 3 bases and 4 bases respectively, with 12 bases between them. CDR3 coding DNA: TGTGCCAGCAGTTTTTCTAGGCAGTTCACCGGGGAGCTGTTTTTT. This translates into CASSFSRQFTGELFF.

There are many counts of this clonotype. This chain uses TRBV2 with TRBJ2-7, with TRBD2 as a possible D gene (5 bases). CDR3 size: 14 residues. The V gene's germline CDR1 is SNHLY and CDR2 FYNNEI. V was cut by 3 bases and J by 9 bases, with 18 bases left in between. CDR3 in DNA: TGTGCCAGCAGTGATAGAGGGTTCAGCGTCGGGCAGTACTTC. This gives the protein CASSDRGFSVGQYF.

This clonotype was detected only a few times. For the CDR3, the DNA is TGTGCCAGCAGTGACCTCAAGGATGGGCTAGGGACAGATACGCAGTATTTT. This codes for CASSDLKDGLGTDTQYF. The rearrangement joins TRBV25-1 to TRBJ2-3; D is unclear. The V gene's germline CDR1 is MGHDK and CDR2 SYGVNS. CDR3 size: 17 residues. V lost 3 bases, J lost 3 bases, and 19 bases lay in between.